The T cell receptor beta chain under discussion was sequenced for a study of shared clonotypes between healthy human individuals. Trimming shortened V by 5 bases and J by 6 bases, and 12 bases separated the two germline ends. Germline assignment: CDR1 LNHDA and CDR2 SQIVND (reference sequence). The CDR3 is 13 amino acids. Profiling relied on immunoSEQ multiplex PCR, and the TCRdb table lists in-frame clones only, not all of them. Of 650,000 to 750,000 clones in the sample, around 72% were seen once. The chain combines TRBV19 with TRBJ2-3; D may be TRBD1 (6 bases). The receptor comes from a woman aged 25 to 39 in good health. Material for sequencing was memory CD4+ T cells sorted from blood. Subset given: CD45RA-negative fraction. The CDR3 DNA follows: TGTGCCAGTAGTGTCCGCCAGGGGGATACGCAGTATTTT. Translating gives CASSVRQGDTQYF.